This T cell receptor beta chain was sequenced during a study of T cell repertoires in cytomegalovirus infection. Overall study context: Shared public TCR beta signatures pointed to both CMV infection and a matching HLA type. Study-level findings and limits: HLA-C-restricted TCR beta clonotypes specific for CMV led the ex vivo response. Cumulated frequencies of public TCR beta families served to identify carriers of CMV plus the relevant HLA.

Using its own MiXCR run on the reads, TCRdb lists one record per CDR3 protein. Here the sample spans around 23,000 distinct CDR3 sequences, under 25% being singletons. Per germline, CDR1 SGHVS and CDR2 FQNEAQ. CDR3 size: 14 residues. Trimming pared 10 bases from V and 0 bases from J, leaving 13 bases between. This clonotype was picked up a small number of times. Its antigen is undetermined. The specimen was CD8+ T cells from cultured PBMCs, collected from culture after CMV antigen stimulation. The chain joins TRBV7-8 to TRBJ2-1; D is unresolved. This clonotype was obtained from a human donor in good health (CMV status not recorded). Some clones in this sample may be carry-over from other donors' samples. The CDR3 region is CATSNESSYNEQFF. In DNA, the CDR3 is TGTGCCACCTCAAACGAGAGCTCCTACAATGAGCAGTTCTTC.